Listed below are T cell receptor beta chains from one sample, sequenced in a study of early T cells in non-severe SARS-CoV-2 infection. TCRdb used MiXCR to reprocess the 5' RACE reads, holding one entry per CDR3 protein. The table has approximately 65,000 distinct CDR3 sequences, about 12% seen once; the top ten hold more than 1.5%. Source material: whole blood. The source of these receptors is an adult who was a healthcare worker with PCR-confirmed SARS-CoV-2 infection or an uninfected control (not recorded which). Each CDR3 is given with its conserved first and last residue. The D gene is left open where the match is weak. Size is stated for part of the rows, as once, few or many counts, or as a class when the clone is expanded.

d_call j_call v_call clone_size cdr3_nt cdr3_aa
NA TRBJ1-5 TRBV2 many TGTGCCAGCAGTGGACAGCTCAATCAGCCCCAGCATTTT CASSGQLNQPQHF
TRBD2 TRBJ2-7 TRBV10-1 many TGCGCCAGCAGTGAAGGACTAGTCTACGAGCAGTACTTC CASSEGLVYEQYF
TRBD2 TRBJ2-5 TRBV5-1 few TGCGCCAGCAGCTTCCAAGCGGGGGGTATTCAAGAGACCCAGTACTTC CASSFQAGGIQETQYF
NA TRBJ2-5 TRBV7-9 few TGTGCCAGCAGCGTTAACAAAGAGACCCAGTACTTC CASSVNKETQYF
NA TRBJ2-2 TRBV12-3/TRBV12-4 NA TGTGCCAGCAGTCCCGGGACCCCCGGGGAGCTGTTTTTT CASSPGTPGELFF
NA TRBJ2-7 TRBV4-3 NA TGCGCCAGCAGCCCAGGTTCGGGGCTGAAAGCCCTCTACGAGCAGTACTTC CASSPGSGLKALYEQYF
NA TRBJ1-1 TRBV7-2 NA TGTGCCAGCAGCCCTAGACAGAAGAACACTGAAGCTTTCTTT CASSPRQKNTEAFF
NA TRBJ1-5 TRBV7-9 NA TGTGCCAGCAGCAATCTGGGGGGTAGTCAGCCCCAGCATTTT CASSNLGGSQPQHF
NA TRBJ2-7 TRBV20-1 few TGCAGTGCTGAAACTCCGGGGGTAGGAGGCTCCTACGAGCAGTACTTC CSAETPGVGGSYEQYF
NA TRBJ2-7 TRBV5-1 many TGCGCCAGCAGCTTGGTCCAGGGAATAACCTACGAGCAGTACTTC CASSLVQGITYEQYF
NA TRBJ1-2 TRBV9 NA TGTGCCAGCAGCCCCTGGACAGACCCCTATGGCTACACCTTC CASSPWTDPYGYTF
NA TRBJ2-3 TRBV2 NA TGTGCCAGCAGCGTAGCCAGGGGACCCACAGATACGCAGTATTTT CASSVARGPTDTQYF
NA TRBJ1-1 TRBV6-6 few TGTGCCAGCAGTTATGAGGAATTTGAAGCTTTCTTT CASSYEEFEAFF
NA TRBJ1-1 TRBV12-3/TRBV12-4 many TGTGCCAGCAGTTTTACCACTGAAGCTTTCTTT CASSFTTEAFF
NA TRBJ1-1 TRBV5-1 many TGCGCCAGCAGCTTGAATTCTGAAGCTTTCTTT CASSLNSEAFF
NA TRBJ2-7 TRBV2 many TGTGCCAGCAGTGAAAGCTTTACTGCTTACGAGCAGTACTTC CASSESFTAYEQYF
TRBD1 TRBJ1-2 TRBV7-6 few TGTGCCAGCAGCTTAGAAACAGGGGACTATGGCTACACCTTC CASSLETGDYGYTF
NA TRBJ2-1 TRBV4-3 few TGCGCCAGCAGCCAAGGGGTTCCGGGGGCGGTATTCGATGAGCAGTTCTTC CASSQGVPGAVFDEQFF
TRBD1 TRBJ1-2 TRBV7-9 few TGTGCCAGCAGCCCATCGCCGGGACAGTGGGTTTCTAACTATGGCTACACCTTC CASSPSPGQWVSNYGYTF
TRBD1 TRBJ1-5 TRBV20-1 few TGCAGTGCTAGACCGACAGGGGGCAAGAATCAGCCCCAGCATTTT CSARPTGGKNQPQHF
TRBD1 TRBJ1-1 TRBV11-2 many TGTGCCAGCAGGGACAGGGTTAGTAGCACTGAAGCTTTCTTT CASRDRVSSTEAFF
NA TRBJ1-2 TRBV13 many TGTGCCAGCAGCTTAGGTCAGAATCTTGGCTATGGCTACACCTTC CASSLGQNLGYGYTF
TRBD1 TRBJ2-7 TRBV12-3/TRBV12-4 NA TGTGCCAGCGCCAATGGACAGGGGGCAAGGGAAGAGCAGTACTTC CASANGQGAREEQYF
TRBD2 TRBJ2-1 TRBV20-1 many TGCAGTGCTAGGAGTAGCGGGGGGCTGACCGGTGAGCAGTTCTTC CSARSSGGLTGEQFF
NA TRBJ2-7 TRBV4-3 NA TGCGCCAGCAGCCAAGAATCAGGGGGGTCCTACGAGCAGTACTTC CASSQESGGSYEQYF
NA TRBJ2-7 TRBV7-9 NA TGTGCCAGCAGCCAGGACGGAAAGTTATACGAGCAGTACTTC CASSQDGKLYEQYF
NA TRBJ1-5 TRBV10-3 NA TGTGCCATCAGTGAGTCGGGCCAGCTTAATCAGCCCCAGCATTTT CAISESGQLNQPQHF
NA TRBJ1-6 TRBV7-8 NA TGTGCCAGCAGCTTGACCTGGAGCTCCTATAATTCACCCCTCCACTTT CASSLTWSSYNSPLHF
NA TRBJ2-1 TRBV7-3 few TGTGCCAGCAGCTTAGGAGGAGATGAGCAGTTCTTC CASSLGGDEQFF
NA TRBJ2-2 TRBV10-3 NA TGTGCCATCGGCGGGACAGCCAACACCGGGGAGCTGTTTTTT CAIGGTANTGELFF
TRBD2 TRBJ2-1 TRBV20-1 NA TGCAGTGCTCGACGGACTAGCGGGGGCCCTAAGCTTGACTACAATGAGCAGTTCTTC CSARRTSGGPKLDYNEQFF
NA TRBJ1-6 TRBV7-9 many TGTGCCAGCAGCTTTGCAGGGACCTATAATTCACCCCTCCACTTT CASSFAGTYNSPLHF
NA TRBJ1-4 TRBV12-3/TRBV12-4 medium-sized TGTGCCACCCAGTTCGGGGGGTTTAATGAAAAACTGTTTTTT CATQFGGFNEKLFF
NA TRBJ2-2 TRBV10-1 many TGCGCCAGCAGTCTAGGGGGACTGAACACCGGGGAGCTGTTTTTT CASSLGGLNTGELFF
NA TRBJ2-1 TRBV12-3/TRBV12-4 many TGTGCCAGCAGTTTTGTACAGGCGAATGAGCAGTTCTTC CASSFVQANEQFF
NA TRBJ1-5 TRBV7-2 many TGTGCCAGCAGCTATAACGGTCAGGGCAATCAGCCCCAGCATTTT CASSYNGQGNQPQHF
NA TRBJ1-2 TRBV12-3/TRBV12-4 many TGTGCCAGCAGAAAAACAGGGAGGGTCTATGGCTACACCTTC CASRKTGRVYGYTF
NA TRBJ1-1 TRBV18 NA TGTGCCAGCTCACCACCAAGCTCCAGCACTGAAGCTTTCTTT CASSPPSSSTEAFF